This entry is about one T cell receptor (beta chain). Its antigen is undetermined. These data belong to a study of T cell repertoires in cytomegalovirus infection. Turning to the study itself: Recently identified HLA-C-restricted CMV epitopes were among the peptides used. Public TCR beta signatures were indicative of both CMV infection and a matching HLA type.

TCRdb re-analysed the reads in MiXCR, keeping a single row per CDR3 protein. Among approximately 990,000 distinct CDR3 sequences, roughly 31% were seen once, and the ten largest hold roughly an eighth. Study-level results: The cumulative frequency of public TCR beta families identified carriers of CMV plus the relevant HLA. Ex vivo responses were dominated by HLA-C-restricted CMV-specific TCR beta clonotypes.

Germline loops: CDR1 LNHNV, CDR2 YYDKDF (reference sequence). V was clipped by 4 bases and J by 0 bases, with 18 bases between them. This CDR3 has 18 residues. The sample consisted of cultured CD8+ T cells from PBMCs, taken from culture after CMV antigen stimulation. The chain carries TRBV15 and TRBJ2-2, with D perhaps being TRBD1 or TRBD2 (5 bases each). The origin of this receptor is a human donor in good health (CMV status not recorded). Some clones in this sample may be carry-over from other donors' samples. The CDR3 DNA follows: TGTGCCACCAGCACTTCAGAGGGGCGGCGGCCGAACACCGGGGAGCTGTTTTTT. This gives the protein CATSTSEGRRPNTGELFF.